The rows below give T cell receptor beta chains drawn from one sample of a study of blood T cells in healthy people across ages. TCRdb analysed the 5' RACE reads with MiXCR anew, one entry per CDR3 protein. The data show about 970,000 distinct CDR3 sequences, with just over 50% seen just once and about 22% held by the top ten. The sequenced material came from blood. These receptors originate from a woman aged 55-70 years in good health. The CDR3 runs from the conserved cysteine through the conserved F or W. The order of the fields is D gene, V gene, CDR3 length, clone size, J gene, CDR3 DNA, CDR3 protein. The D gene is left open where the match is weak. Clone size is given for some rows only: seen once, a few or many times, or a class if the clone is expanded.

.,TRBV7-6,18,.,TRBJ2-5,TGTGCCAGCAGCCTCGTGGTCGGGAGTAGGCCTGGTAAAGAGACCCAGTACTTC,CASSLVVGSRPGKETQYF
.,TRBV14,15,.,TRBJ2-5,TGTGCCAGCAGCCAGTTTCGGGACCCCTCGGAGACCCAGTACTTC,CASSQFRDPSETQYF
.,TRBV7-9,16,.,TRBJ2-7,TGTGCCAGCAGCTCAGGAGCTAGTATCGCCTCCTACGAGCAGTACTTC,CASSSGASIASYEQYF
TRBD2,TRBV10-2,14,.,TRBJ2-7,TGCGCCACCACCGGGACTAGCGGGAGCTACGAGCAGTACTTC,CATTGTSGSYEQYF
.,TRBV6-1,14,.,TRBJ1-2,TGTGCCAGCAGTGAATATAGGGCAAACTATGGCTACACCTTC,CASSEYRANYGYTF
TRBD1,TRBV5-1,17,.,TRBJ2-7,TGCGCCAGTCAAACGGGGACAGGCCCCCCGAGCTCCTACGAGCAGTACTTC,CASQTGTGPPSSYEQYF
.,TRBV7-9,16,.,TRBJ1-4,TGTGCCAGCAGCAACGGTGGGGGGCGAGGTAATGAAAAACTGTTTTTT,CASSNGGGRGNEKLFF
.,TRBV3-1,14,.,TRBJ2-5,TGTGCCAGCAGCCAAGGGAGGCTCGGAGAGACCCAGTACTTC,CASSQGRLGETQYF
.,TRBV28,16,few,TRBJ2-6,TGTGCCACCGGACAGACTTTGAACTCTGGGGCCAACGTCCTGACTTTC,CATGQTLNSGANVLTF
.,TRBV20-1,15,few,TRBJ1-6,TGCAGTGCCTGGCGGGACACCGATCGAAATTCACCCCTCCACTTT,CSAWRDTDRNSPLHF